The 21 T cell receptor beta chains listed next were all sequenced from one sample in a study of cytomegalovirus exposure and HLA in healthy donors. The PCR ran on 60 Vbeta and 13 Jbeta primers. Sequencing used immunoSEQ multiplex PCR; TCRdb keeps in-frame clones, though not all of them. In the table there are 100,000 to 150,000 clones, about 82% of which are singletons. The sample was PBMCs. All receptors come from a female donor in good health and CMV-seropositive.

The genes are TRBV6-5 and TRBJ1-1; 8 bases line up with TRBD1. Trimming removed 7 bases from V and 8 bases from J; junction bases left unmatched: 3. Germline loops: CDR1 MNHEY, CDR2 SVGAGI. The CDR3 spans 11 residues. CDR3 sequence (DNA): TGTGCCAGCAACAGGGGGAAGGAAGCTTTCTTT. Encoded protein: CASNRGKEAFF.

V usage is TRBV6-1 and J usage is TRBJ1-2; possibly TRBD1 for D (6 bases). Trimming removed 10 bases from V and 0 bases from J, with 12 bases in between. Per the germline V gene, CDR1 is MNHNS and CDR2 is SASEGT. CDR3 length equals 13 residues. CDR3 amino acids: CAIDRPTNYGYTF. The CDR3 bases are TGTGCCATCGACAGGCCTACTAACTATGGCTACACCTTC.

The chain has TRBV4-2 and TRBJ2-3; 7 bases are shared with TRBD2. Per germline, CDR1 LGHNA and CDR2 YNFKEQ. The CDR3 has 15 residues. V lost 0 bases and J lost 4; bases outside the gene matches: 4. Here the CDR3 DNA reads TGTGCCAGCAGCCAAGAAGGGACTACCCCAGATACGCAGTATTTT. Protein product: CASSQEGTTPDTQYF.

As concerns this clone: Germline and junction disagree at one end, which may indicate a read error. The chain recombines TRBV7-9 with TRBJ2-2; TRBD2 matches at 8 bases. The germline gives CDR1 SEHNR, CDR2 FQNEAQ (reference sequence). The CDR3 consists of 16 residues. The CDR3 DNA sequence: TGTTCCAGCAGATCCGGGACTAGTCGTCTCCTCGGGGAGCTGTTTTTT. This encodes CSSRSGTSRLLGELFF.

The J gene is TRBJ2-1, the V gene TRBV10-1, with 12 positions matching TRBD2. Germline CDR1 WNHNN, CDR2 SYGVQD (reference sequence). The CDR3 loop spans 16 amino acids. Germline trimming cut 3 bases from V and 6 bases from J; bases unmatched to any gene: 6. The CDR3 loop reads CASSDLAGGPSNEQFF. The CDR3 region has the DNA TGCGCCAGCAGTGATCTAGCGGGGGGGCCGAGCAATGAGCAGTTCTTC.

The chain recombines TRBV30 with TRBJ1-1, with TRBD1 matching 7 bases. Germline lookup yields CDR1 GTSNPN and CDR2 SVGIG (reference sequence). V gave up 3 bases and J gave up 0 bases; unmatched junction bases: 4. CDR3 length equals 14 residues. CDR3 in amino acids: CAWRSGTVNTEAFF. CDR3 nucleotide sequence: TGTGCCTGGAGATCCGGGACAGTGAACACTGAAGCTTTCTTT.

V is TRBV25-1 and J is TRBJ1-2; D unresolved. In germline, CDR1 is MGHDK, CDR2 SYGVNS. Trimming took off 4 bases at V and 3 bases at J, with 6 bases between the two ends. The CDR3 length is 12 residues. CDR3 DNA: TGTGCCAGCAGTGGACGGGACTATGGCTACACCTTC. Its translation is CASSGRDYGYTF.

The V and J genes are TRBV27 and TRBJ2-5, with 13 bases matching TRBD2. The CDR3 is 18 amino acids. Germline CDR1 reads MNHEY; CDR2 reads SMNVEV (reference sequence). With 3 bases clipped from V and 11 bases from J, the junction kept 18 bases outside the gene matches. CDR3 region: CASSLGLAGIAPLGEQYF. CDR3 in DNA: TGTGCCAGCAGTTTGGGACTAGCGGGGATAGCCCCCCTAGGTGAGCAGTACTTC.

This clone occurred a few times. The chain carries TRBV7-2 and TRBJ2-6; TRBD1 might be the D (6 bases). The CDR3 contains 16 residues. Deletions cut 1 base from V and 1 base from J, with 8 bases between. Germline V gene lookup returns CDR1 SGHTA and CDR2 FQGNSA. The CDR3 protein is CASSLGGGSGANVLTF. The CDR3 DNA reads TGTGCCAGCAGCTTAGGAGGGGGTTCTGGGGCCAACGTCCTGACTTTC.

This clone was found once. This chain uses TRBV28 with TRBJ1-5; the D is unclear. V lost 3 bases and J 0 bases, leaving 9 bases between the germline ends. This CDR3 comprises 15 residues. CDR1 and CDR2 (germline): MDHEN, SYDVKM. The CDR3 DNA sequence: TGTGCCAGCAGTTTTACCGGGTATAGCAATCAGCCCCAGCATTTT. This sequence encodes CASSFTGYSNQPQHF.

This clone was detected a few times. CDR3 in amino acids: CAISEQGAGQPQHF. The DNA for the CDR3 is TGTGCCATCAGTGAGCAGGGGGCAGGGCAGCCCCAGCATTTT. The V and J genes are TRBV10-3 and TRBJ1-5; 8 nucleotides align to TRBD1. Germline CDR1 is ENHRY and CDR2 is SYGVKD. The CDR3 is 14 residues long. J was trimmed by 7 bases and V by 2 bases; bases with no gene match: 4.

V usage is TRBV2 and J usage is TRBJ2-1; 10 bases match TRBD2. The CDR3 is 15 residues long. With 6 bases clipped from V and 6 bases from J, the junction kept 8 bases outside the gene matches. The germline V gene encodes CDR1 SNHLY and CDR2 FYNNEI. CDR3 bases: TGTGCCAGCAGAAAACATCCTAGCGGGGGCAATGAGCAGTTCTTC. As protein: CASRKHPSGGNEQFF.

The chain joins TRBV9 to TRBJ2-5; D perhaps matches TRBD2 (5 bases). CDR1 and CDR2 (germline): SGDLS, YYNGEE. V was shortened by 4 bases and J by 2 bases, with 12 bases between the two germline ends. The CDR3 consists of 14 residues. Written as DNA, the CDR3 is TGTGCCAGCAGCCCTCGAGCGGAACAAGAGACCCAGTACTTC. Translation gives CASSPRAEQETQYF.

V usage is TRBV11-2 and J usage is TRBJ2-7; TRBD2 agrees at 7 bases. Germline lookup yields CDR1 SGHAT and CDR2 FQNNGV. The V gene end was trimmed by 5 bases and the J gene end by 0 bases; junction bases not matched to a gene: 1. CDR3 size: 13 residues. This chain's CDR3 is CASSGGGSYEQYF. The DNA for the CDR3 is TGTGCCAGCAGCGGGGGGGGCTCCTACGAGCAGTACTTC.

CDR3 sequence (DNA): TGTGCCAGCAGCTTGGCGCTAGTTTACAATGAGCAGTTCTTC. Protein product: CASSLALVYNEQFF. The chain recombines TRBV5-6 with TRBJ2-1; no clear D. Trimming took off 0 bases at V and 4 bases at J, with 8 bases between the two ends. Germline V gene sequence: CDR1 SGHDT, CDR2 YYEEEE. The CDR3 extends over 14 amino acids.

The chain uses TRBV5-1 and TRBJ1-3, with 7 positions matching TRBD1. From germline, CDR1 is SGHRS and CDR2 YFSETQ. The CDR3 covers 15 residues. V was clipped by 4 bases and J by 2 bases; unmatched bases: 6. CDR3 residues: CASSRTTGTGNTIYF. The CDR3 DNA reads TGCGCCAGCAGCCGGACGACAGGGACTGGAAACACCATATATTTT. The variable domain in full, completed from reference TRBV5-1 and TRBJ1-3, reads KAGVTQTPRYLIKTRGQQVTLSCSPISGHRSVSWYQQTPGQGLQFLFEYFSETQRNKGNFPGRFSGRQFSNSRSEMNVSTLELGDSALYLCASSRTTGTGNTIYFGEGSWLTVV.

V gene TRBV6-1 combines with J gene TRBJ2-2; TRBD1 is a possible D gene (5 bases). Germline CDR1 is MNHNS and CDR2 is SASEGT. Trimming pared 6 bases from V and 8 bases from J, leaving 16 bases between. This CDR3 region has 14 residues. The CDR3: CASSKGRAGGELFF. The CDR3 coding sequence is TGTGCCAGCAGCAAGGGAAGGGCAGGGGGGGAGCTGTTTTTT.

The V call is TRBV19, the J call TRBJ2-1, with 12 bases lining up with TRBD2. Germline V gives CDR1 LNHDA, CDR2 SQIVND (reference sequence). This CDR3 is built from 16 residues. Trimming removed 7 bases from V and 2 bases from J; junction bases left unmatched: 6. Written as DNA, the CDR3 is TGTGCCAGTATACCCTCTAGCGGGGGGGCCTACAATGAGCAGTTCTTC. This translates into CASIPSSGGAYNEQFF.

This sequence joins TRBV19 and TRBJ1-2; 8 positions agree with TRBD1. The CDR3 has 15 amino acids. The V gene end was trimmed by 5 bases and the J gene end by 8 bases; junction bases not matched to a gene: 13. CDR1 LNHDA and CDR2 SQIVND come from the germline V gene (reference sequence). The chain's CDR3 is CASSETSGQAAGYTF. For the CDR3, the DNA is TGTGCCAGTAGTGAAACCTCGGGACAGGCGGCGGGCTACACCTTC. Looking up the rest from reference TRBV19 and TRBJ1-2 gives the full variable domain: DGGITQSPKYLFRKEGQNVTLSCEQNLNHDAMYWYRQDPGQGLRLIYYSQIVNDFQKGDIAEGYSVSREKKESFPLTVTSAQKNPTAFYLCASSETSGQAAGYTFGSGTRLTVV.

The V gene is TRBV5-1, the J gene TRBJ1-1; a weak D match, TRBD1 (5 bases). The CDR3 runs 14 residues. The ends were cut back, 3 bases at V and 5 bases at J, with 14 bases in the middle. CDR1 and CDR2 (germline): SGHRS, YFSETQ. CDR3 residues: CASSWGSPKTEAFF. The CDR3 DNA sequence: TGCGCCAGCAGCTGGGGCAGTCCTAAGACTGAAGCTTTCTTT.

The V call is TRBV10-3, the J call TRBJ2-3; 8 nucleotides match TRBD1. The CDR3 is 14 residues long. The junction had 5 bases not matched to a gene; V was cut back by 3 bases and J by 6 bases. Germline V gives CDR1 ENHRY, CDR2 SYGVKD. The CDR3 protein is CAISDSGQEDTQYF. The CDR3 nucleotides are TGTGCCATCAGTGATTCGGGACAGGAGGATACGCAGTATTTT.